One sample yielded the 9 T cell receptor beta chains listed below, sequenced in a study of OX40 agonist ivuxolimab in advanced cancers. Sequencing used immunoSEQ multiplex PCR; TCRdb keeps in-frame clones, though not all of them. The top ten clones hold roughly 25% of a sample with more than 70,000 clones, just under 85% of them seen once. The sample was CD4+ or CD8+ T cells sorted from blood, taken in a trial of the OX40 agonist ivuxolimab. These TCRs come from an adult with an advanced solid tumor such as melanoma, head and neck, liver or kidney cancer.

This clone came up a few times. This chain links TRBV7-9 with TRBJ1-6; the match to TRBD1 covers 8 bases. The junction had 7 bases not matched to a gene; V was cut back by 5 bases and J by 13 bases. This CDR3 is built from 13 residues. CDR1 is SEHNR and CDR2 is FQNEAQ in the germline V gene (reference sequence). CDR3 loop: CASSAGAGGPLHF. The CDR3 nucleotides read TGTGCCAGCAGCGCCGGGGCAGGGGGCCCCCTCCACTTT.

This clone has only one observation. This chain links TRBV30 with TRBJ2-5; 9 bases align to TRBD1. This CDR3 is 14 amino acids long. The germline CDR1 and CDR2 sequences are GTSNPN and SVGIG (reference sequence). V lost 1 base, J lost 5 bases, and 5 bases stayed unmatched. The chain's CDR3 is CAWSGGTGFETQYF. As DNA, the CDR3 is TGTGCCTGGAGTGGGGGGACAGGGTTCGAGACCCAGTACTTC.

The V gene is TRBV10-3, the J gene TRBJ2-5, with a possible D match to TRBD2 (6 bases). Looked up from germline, CDR1 is ENHRY and CDR2 is SYGVKD. The CDR3 covers 13 residues. V was shortened by 4 bases and J by 6 bases, with 12 bases between the two germline ends. CDR3 amino acids: CAISGSGHKTQYF. The DNA of the CDR3 is TGTGCCATCAGTGGGAGCGGGCACAAGACCCAGTACTTC.

The chain carries TRBV19 and TRBJ2-1, with TRBD2 matching 8 bases. Looked up from germline, CDR1 is LNHDA and CDR2 is SQIVND (reference sequence). This CDR3 has 16 amino acids. The V gene end was trimmed by 4 bases and the J gene end by 0 bases; junction bases not matched to a gene: 5. CDR3 sequence: CASSRLAGSSYNEQFF. The CDR3 DNA reads as TGTGCCAGTAGTAGATTAGCGGGATCCTCCTACAATGAGCAGTTCTTC. The full variable domain, rest sourced from reference TRBV19 and TRBJ2-1, is DGGITQSPKYLFRKEGQNVTLSCEQNLNHDAMYWYRQDPGQGLRLIYYSQIVNDFQKGDIAEGYSVSREKKESFPLTVTSAQKNPTAFYLCASSRLAGSSYNEQFFGPGTRLTVL.

The chain joins TRBV19 to TRBJ2-1, with D uncertain. V shed 6 bases and J shed 4 bases, with 10 bases lying between them. The CDR3 length is 13 residues. Germline values: CDR1 LNHDA, CDR2 SQIVND (reference sequence). The CDR3 reads CASSPFNYNEQFF. CDR3 DNA sequence: TGTGCCAGTAGCCCCTTTAATTACAATGAGCAGTTCTTC. Full variable domain (remainder filled in from reference TRBV19 and TRBJ2-1): DGGITQSPKYLFRKEGQNVTLSCEQNLNHDAMYWYRQDPGQGLRLIYYSQIVNDFQKGDIAEGYSVSREKKESFPLTVTSAQKNPTAFYLCASSPFNYNEQFFGPGTRLTVL.

This chain connects TRBV5-1 to TRBJ1-1; TRBD1 is a possible D gene (6 bases). The CDR3 is made up of 15 amino acids. Germline assignment: CDR1 SGHRS and CDR2 YFSETQ. V shed 4 bases and J shed 8 bases, with 21 bases lying between them. CDR3 nucleotides: TGCGCCAGCAGCCTTATTGGGGAAGGGGGAACCGAAGCTTTCTTT. Translating gives CASSLIGEGGTEAFF.

The chain recombines TRBV7-2 with TRBJ2-7; D not resolved. The CDR3 is 12 amino acids. Germline-derived CDR1 and CDR2 are SGHTA and FQGNSA. The V end was cut by 5 bases, the J end by 4 bases, with 9 bases between. The CDR3 here is CASSRSLYEQYF. CDR3 DNA sequence: TGTGCCAGCAGCCGCTCTCTATACGAGCAGTACTTC.

This rearrangement joins TRBV2 to TRBJ1-1; D perhaps matches TRBD1 (5 bases). V lost 6 bases, J lost 0 bases, and 11 bases lay in between. The V gene's germline CDR1 is SNHLY and CDR2 FYNNEI. The CDR3 runs 14 residues. CDR3 in amino acids: CASRNDRLNTEAFF. The DNA for the CDR3 is TGTGCCAGCAGGAATGACAGACTGAACACTGAAGCTTTCTTT. The full variable domain, completed using reference TRBV2 and TRBJ1-1, is EPEVTQTPSHQVTQMGQEVILRCVPISNHLYFYWYRQILGQKVEFLVSFYNNEISEKSEIFDDQFSVERPDGSNFTLKIRSTKLEDSAMYFCASRNDRLNTEAFFGQGTRLTVV.

The chain is built from TRBV5-1 and TRBJ1-2; 9 nucleotides line up with TRBD1. The CDR3 has 16 amino acids. The junction had 11 bases not matched to a gene; V was cut back by 1 base and J by 7 bases. Germline values: CDR1 SGHRS, CDR2 YFSETQ. CDR3 amino acids: CASSLIPRQGEIGYTF. CDR3 in DNA: TGCGCCAGCAGCTTGATCCCAAGACAGGGGGAGATTGGCTACACCTTC.